These T cell receptor beta chains were read from a single sample in a study of blood T cells in healthy people across ages. MiXCR, run by TCRdb on the 5' RACE reads, gives a single entry per CDR3 protein. The sample yields about 730,000 distinct CDR3 sequences, roughly 43% seen once. Input material: blood. The receptors derive from a woman aged 60-70 years in good health. The CDR3 runs from the conserved cysteine through the conserved F or W. Fields, in order: D gene, V gene, clone size, J gene, CDR3 DNA, CDR3 protein. The D gene is left open where the match is weak. Not every row has a clone size; where given, it reads once, few, many or a size class.

TRBD2,TRBV5-1,NA,TRBJ2-1,TGCGCCAGCAGCCCCCCGGGGACTAGCGGGGGCAGCTCCTACAATGAGCAGTTCTTC,CASSPPGTSGGSSYNEQFF
TRBD1,TRBV29-1,NA,TRBJ2-1,TGCAGCACCAGGGACAGCTACGAGCAGTTCTTC,CSTRDSYEQFF
NA,TRBV20-1,many,TRBJ2-4,TGCAGTGCTAGAGAAGGTAGCGTAGTCAAAAACATTCAGTACTTC,CSAREGSVVKNIQYF
TRBD1,TRBV6-2/TRBV6-3,NA,TRBJ2-7,TGTGCCAGCATCCCATCGAGGGGACAGGTCTACGAGCAGTACTTC,CASIPSRGQVYEQYF
TRBD1,TRBV20-1,NA,TRBJ1-6,TGCAGGGCCGGAGGGACAGGGTCTGCCCTCCACTTT,CRAGGTGSALHF
NA,TRBV28,few,TRBJ1-2,TGTGCCAGCAGCCTGGCGGCCTATGGCTACACCTTC,CASSLAAYGYTF
TRBD2,TRBV4-3,once,TRBJ2-1,TGCGCCAGCAGCCAGGGCACTAGCGGGACCCTTGAGCAGTTCTTC,CASSQGTSGTLEQFF
NA,TRBV20-1,NA,TRBJ2-1,TGCGGTGCTCAAGACCGAGACTCCTACAATGAGCAGTTCTTC,CGAQDRDSYNEQFF
TRBD2,TRBV6-6,once,TRBJ2-7,TGTGCCAGCAGCCGAGTAGCGGGGTCCTACGAGCAGTACTTC,CASSRVAGSYEQYF
TRBD2,TRBV7-8,NA,TRBJ2-1,TGTGCCAGCAGCTTAGCCTCAGGACTAGCGGGATACAATGAGCAGTTCTTC,CASSLASGLAGYNEQFF
NA,TRBV5-1,once,TRBJ1-4,TGCGCCAGCAGCTTGTCTGGCGGGGGGATTGAAAAACTGTTTTTT,CASSLSGGGIEKLFF
TRBD2,TRBV7-6,few,TRBJ2-1,TGTGCCAGCAGCCCCCGGACTAGCGGGTGGGTCTACAATGAGCAGTTCTTC,CASSPRTSGWVYNEQFF
NA,TRBV9,NA,TRBJ2-7,TGTGCCAGCAGCGCCAACAGCTACGAGCAGTACTTC,CASSANSYEQYF
NA,TRBV7-9,NA,TRBJ1-1,TGTGCCAGCAGCTCTCGAGGAGGGGTTGGCACTGAAGCTTTCTTT,CASSSRGGVGTEAFF
NA,TRBV2,few,TRBJ2-1,TGTGCCAGCAGTGAGCGGGGTGGGCAGTTCTTC,CASSERGGQFF
NA,TRBV6-6,many,TRBJ2-4,TGTGCCAGCATGGGCGTAGAACAGTCAAAAAACATTCAGTACTTC,CASMGVEQSKNIQYF
NA,TRBV7-2,many,TRBJ2-5,TGTGCCAGCAGCTTAGCGGCAGGCCAAGAGACCCAGTACTTC,CASSLAAGQETQYF
NA,TRBV6-5,NA,TRBJ2-3,TGTGTTTTCAGTCCGGAAGCGGGAGATACGCAGTATTTT,CVFSPEAGDTQYF
TRBD2,TRBV5-1,NA,TRBJ2-1,TGCGCCAGCAGCACAGGACTAGCGGGAGCGCACAGCTCCTACAATGAGCAGTTCTTC,CASSTGLAGAHSSYNEQFF
TRBD1,TRBV27,NA,TRBJ1-1,TGTGCCAGCAGTATCCGACAGGGGGTTACTGAAGCTTTCTTT,CASSIRQGVTEAFF
TRBD1,TRBV5-1,NA,TRBJ1-1,TGCGCCAGCAGCTTGGTTCCCACAGGGGGCCCTGAAGCTTTCTTT,CASSLVPTGGPEAFF
NA,TRBV7-9,few,TRBJ2-5,TGTGCCAGCAGCCAGGGAGAGGGGAGAGAGACCCAGTACTTC,CASSQGEGRETQYF
NA,TRBV20-1,NA,TRBJ2-3,TGCAGTGCTAGAGTTAACAGTCGGGCCGCAGATACGCAGTATTTT,CSARVNSRAADTQYF
TRBD2,TRBV7-2,NA,TRBJ2-5,TGTGCCAGCAGATACCAAGCGGGAGAAGAGACCCAGTACTTC,CASRYQAGEETQYF
TRBD1,TRBV7-3,few,TRBJ2-7,TGTGCCAGCAGCTTACAGGGGGAGAGCTCCTACGAGCAGTACTTC,CASSLQGESSYEQYF
NA,TRBV12-3/TRBV12-4,NA,TRBJ2-1,TGTGCCAGCAGGGGCAGGTACAATGAGCAGTTCTTC,CASRGRYNEQFF
NA,TRBV7-2,NA,TRBJ2-1,TGTGCCAGCAGCTTAAGGGGAGAACCCTACAATGAGCAGTTCTTC,CASSLRGEPYNEQFF